These T cell receptor beta chains were read from a single sample in a study of T cell repertoires in cytomegalovirus infection. TCRdb re-derived calls from the reads in MiXCR, one entry per CDR3 protein. The table has roughly 630,000 distinct CDR3 sequences, 20% to 25% seen once. The sample comprised CD8+ T cells from PBMCs. Receptors were obtained from a human donor in good health (CMV status not recorded). Some clones in this sample may be carry-over from other donors' samples. CDR3s include the opening cysteine and the closing phenylalanine or tryptophan. The D gene is left open where the match is weak. Size values are once, few and many counts, or a class for expanded clones, and some rows have none.

clone_size	d_call	j_call	v_call	cdr3_nt	cdr3_aa
many	TRBD1	TRBJ2-4	TRBV7-2	TGTGCCAGCAGCTGGGTTTGGACAGGCAGACAAAACATTCAGTACTTC	CASSWVWTGRQNIQYF
.	TRBD1	TRBJ1-1	TRBV6-2/TRBV6-3	TGTGCCAGCAGTACCGGACAGGGGTTTGTTGCTGAAGCTTTCTTT	CASSTGQGFVAEAFF
many	TRBD1	TRBJ2-1	TRBV7-9	TGTGCCAGCGCACCAGGGGGCTCCTACAATGAGCAGTTCTTC	CASAPGGSYNEQFF
.	.	TRBJ2-1	TRBV7-9	TGTGCCAGCAGCTTAGCATCGACAGGCCCGAGGGGGTTTGAGCAGTTCTTC	CASSLASTGPRGFEQFF
many	TRBD1	TRBJ2-7	TRBV7-2	TGTGCCAGCAGCCCATACAGGGGCCCAGGCTACGAGCAGTACTTC	CASSPYRGPGYEQYF
.	TRBD1	TRBJ1-1	TRBV20-1	TGCAGTGCTAGAGATTCCGCCTCAGGGGGCATGAACACTGAAGCTTTCTTT	CSARDSASGGMNTEAFF
few	.	TRBJ1-6	TRBV5-5	TGTGCCAGCAGCTTCCCCAGCCTAACCGGTAATTCACCCCTCCACTTT	CASSFPSLTGNSPLHF
many	.	TRBJ2-1	TRBV12-3/TRBV12-4	TGTGCCAGCAGTTCTACTGAGCAGTTCTTC	CASSSTEQFF
.	.	TRBJ2-7	TRBV29-1	TGCAGCGTTTTTGATCTCTCCAGAGGGGAGCAGTACTTC	CSVFDLSRGEQYF
.	.	TRBJ2-1	TRBV18	TGTGCCAGCTCACCACCGTATGGGGGGCCTTCCAATGAGCAGTTCTTC	CASSPPYGGPSNEQFF
few	TRBD1	TRBJ2-1	TRBV28	TGTGCCAGCAGTTTGACAGGGGGCTTCACCTACAATGAGCAGTTCTTC	CASSLTGGFTYNEQFF
once	.	TRBJ1-2	TRBV20-1	TGCAGTGCTAGAGATCTCAGGGGTTACTATGGCTACACCTTC	CSARDLRGYYGYTF
few	.	TRBJ2-1	TRBV10-3	TGTGCCATCAGTCAAACAGGGTACGTCTACAATGAGCAGTTCTTC	CAISQTGYVYNEQFF
.	.	TRBJ1-5	TRBV6-4	TGTGCCAGCAGTGACTCGCTTGGAAAGCCCCAGCATTTT	CASSDSLGKPQHF
few	TRBD2	TRBJ2-7	TRBV7-6	TGTGCCAGCAGCCCTAGCGGGGGGGCGAGCGAGCAGTACTTC	CASSPSGGASEQYF
.	TRBD1	TRBJ1-1	TRBV27	TGTGCCAGCAAACCAGGGGGGACACATACTGAAGCTTTCTTT	CASKPGGTHTEAFF
.	.	TRBJ2-1	TRBV19	TGTGCCAGTAATGTCGGGGGCTCCTACAATGAGCAGTTCTTC	CASNVGGSYNEQFF
many	.	TRBJ2-3	TRBV7-3	TGTGCCAGCAGCTTGGGGAGCAGGATCACAGATACGCAGTATTTT	CASSLGSRITDTQYF
few	TRBD1	TRBJ1-2	TRBV7-6	TGTGCCAGCAGCCGACCGGGACAGGGAAGTGCCTACACCTTC	CASSRPGQGSAYTF
many	TRBD1	TRBJ2-4	TRBV7-9	TGTGCCAGCAGCCCAGACAGGGTCTGGGACATTCAGTACTTC	CASSPDRVWDIQYF
.	TRBD2	TRBJ2-1	TRBV4-1	TGCGCCAGCAGCCAAGAGACTAGCGGGGGTGGGTATGAGCAGTTCTTC	CASSQETSGGGYEQFF
few	.	TRBJ2-1	TRBV14	TGTGCCAGCAGCCAAGAACCGTTTGGGGGGACGATAGATGAGCAGTTCTTC	CASSQEPFGGTIDEQFF
many	.	TRBJ2-2	TRBV3-1	TGTGCCAGCAGCCTTGGAGTTCCCGGGGAGCTGTTTTTT	CASSLGVPGELFF
few	TRBD1	TRBJ2-2	TRBV12-3/TRBV12-4	TGTGCCAGCAAACCCTGGACAGGGGTTACCGGGGAGCTGTTTTTT	CASKPWTGVTGELFF
many	TRBD1	TRBJ2-5	TRBV7-6	TGTGCCAGCAGCCCCGGGACAGAAGAGACCCAGTACTTC	CASSPGTEETQYF
few	.	TRBJ2-3	TRBV6-5	TGTGCCAGCAGTTACTCGGAGAGGGGCAACTACACAGATACGCAGTATTTT	CASSYSERGNYTDTQYF
once	.	TRBJ1-1	TRBV29-1	TGCAGCGTTGAAGCGGGGGGCTACACTGAAGCTTTCTTT	CSVEAGGYTEAFF
.	.	TRBJ2-7	TRBV10-3	TGTGTCATCAGTGACGAACCTACGTACTACGAGCAGTACTTC	CVISDEPTYYEQYF
few	.	TRBJ2-1	TRBV7-9	TGTGCCAGCAGCGATAGGGGACTTCGTGCCCCCTACAATGAGCAGTTCTTC	CASSDRGLRAPYNEQFF
few	.	TRBJ2-1	TRBV12-3/TRBV12-4	TGTGCCAGCAGTGGGGCCTCCTACAATGAGCAGTTCTTC	CASSGASYNEQFF
few	.	TRBJ2-7	TRBV5-1	TGCGCCAGCAGCCCCCTCGGGCAGGGTATCTCCTACGAGCAGTACTTC	CASSPLGQGISYEQYF
.	TRBD2	TRBJ2-1	TRBV19	TGTGCCAGTAGGGATTGGGCGGGGGCCTACAATGAGCAGTTCTTC	CASRDWAGAYNEQFF
.	.	TRBJ2-5	TRBV28	TGTGCCAGCAGCCTAGTTCCCCGCGGGACCCAGTACTTC	CASSLVPRGTQYF
once	TRBD1	TRBJ1-1	TRBV27	TGTGCCAGCAGCATTACAGGGGCCCGACTGAACACTGAAGCTTTCTTT	CASSITGARLNTEAFF
.	TRBD1	TRBJ1-5	TRBV28	TGTGCCAGCAGGCTGGAGGGGGCGCGGAGCAATCAGCCCCAGCATTTT	CASRLEGARSNQPQHF
few	.	TRBJ2-7	TRBV27	TGTGCCAGCATGAAAAGGGGTCACGAGCAGTACTTC	CASMKRGHEQYF